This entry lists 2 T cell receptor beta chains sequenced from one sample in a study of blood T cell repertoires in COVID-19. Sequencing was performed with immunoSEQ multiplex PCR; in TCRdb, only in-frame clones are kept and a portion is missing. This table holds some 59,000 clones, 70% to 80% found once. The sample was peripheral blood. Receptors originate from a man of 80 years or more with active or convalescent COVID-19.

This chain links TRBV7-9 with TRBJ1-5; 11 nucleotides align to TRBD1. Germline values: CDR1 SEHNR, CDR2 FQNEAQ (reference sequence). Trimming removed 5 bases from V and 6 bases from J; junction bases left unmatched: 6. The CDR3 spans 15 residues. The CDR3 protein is CASSTGQGASQPQHF. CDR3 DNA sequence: TGTGCCAGCAGCACAGGACAGGGGGCGAGTCAGCCCCAGCATTTT.

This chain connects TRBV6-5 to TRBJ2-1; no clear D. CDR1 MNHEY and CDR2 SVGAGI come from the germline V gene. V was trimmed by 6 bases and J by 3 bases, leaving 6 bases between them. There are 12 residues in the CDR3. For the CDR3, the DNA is TGTGCCAGCAGCACAGACTACAATGAGCAGTTCTTC. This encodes CASSTDYNEQFF.